This entry features one TCR beta chain sequence. Donors were ostensibly healthy at sampling, although undocumented immune exposures were probable. This entry belongs to a study of cytomegalovirus exposure and HLA in healthy donors. PCR involved 60 Vbeta and 13 Jbeta primers. Measured with immunoSEQ multiplex PCR; TCRdb has only the in-frame clones, and not every one. Seen here are 180,000 or so clones, around 80% observed once, and the top ten hold about 0.8%. Sequencing input: PBMCs. The TCR was taken from a woman under 30 in good health and CMV-seronegative.

This CDR3 is CASSAGDRADTQYF. The CDR3 nucleotides read TGCGCCAGCAGCGCCGGGGACAGAGCAGATACGCAGTATTTT. The chain employs TRBV5-1 and TRBJ2-3; 7 bases align to TRBD1. V lost 4 bases and J lost 4; bases outside the gene matches: 6. Germline V gene lookup returns CDR1 SGHRS and CDR2 YFSETQ. The CDR3 totals 14 residues.